A single sample gave rise to the 23 T cell receptor beta chains below, sequenced in a study of blood T cell repertoires in COVID-19. The method was immunoSEQ multiplex PCR; TCRdb's version includes in-frame clones alone and lacks a portion of them. Of about 120,000 clones detected, around 90% appear once; the ten largest clones hold roughly 8.2%. Source material: peripheral blood. Every receptor here comes from a human donor in a cohort sampled during active COVID-19.

This chain connects TRBV6-5 to TRBJ1-2; no reliable D call. The germline V gene encodes CDR1 MNHEY and CDR2 SVGAGI. CDR3 length: 14 amino acids. V was pared by 0 bases and J by 6 bases, with 11 bases between. CDR3 bases: TGTGCCAGCAGTTACTCACGGGGTGGGCATGGCTACACCTTC. This codes for CASSYSRGGHGYTF.

The chain links TRBV4-1 to TRBJ2-2; a possible D gene is TRBD1 (5 bases). The germline CDR1 and CDR2 sequences are MGHRA and YSYEKL. This CDR3 region has 13 residues. With 3 bases removed from V and 5 bases from J, the gap between germline ends came to 7 bases. CDR3 bases: TGCGCCAGCAGCCACCCAGGGACCGGGGAGCTGTTTTTT. Translating it yields CASSHPGTGELFF.

The chain combines TRBV23-1 with TRBJ2-7, with D perhaps TRBD1 (6 bases). TRBV23-1 is annotated as an ORF whose role is uncertain. The length of the CDR3 is 15 residues. The V and J ends lost 0 bases and 6 bases respectively, with 15 bases between them. CDR3 coding DNA: TGCGCCAGCAGTCAATCAGGACCCCACAGGGTCGAGCAGTACTTC. As protein: CASSQSGPHRVEQYF.

This chain uses TRBV28 with TRBJ1-2; D perhaps matches TRBD1 (6 bases). Germline V gene sequence: CDR1 MDHEN, CDR2 SYDVKM. Trimming took 5 bases from V and 3 from J, leaving 22 bases between them. The CDR3 has 17 amino acids. The CDR3 loop is CASSPSPQGRLDYGYTF. The CDR3 DNA reads as TGTGCCAGCAGTCCCTCCCCACAGGGTCGGTTGGACTATGGCTACACCTTC.

The V gene is TRBV27, the J gene TRBJ2-1; 10 nucleotides agree with TRBD2. J gave up 7 bases and V 4 bases, and 7 bases lay outside the gene matches. This CDR3 region has 15 residues. Germline CDR1 and CDR2: MNHEY and SMNVEV (reference sequence). CDR3 loop: CASSSLAGVGNEQFF. In DNA form, the CDR3 reads TGTGCCAGCAGTTCTCTAGCGGGAGTTGGGAATGAGCAGTTCTTC.

The chain combines TRBV19 with TRBJ2-3; 13 nucleotides align to TRBD2. The J segment lost 1 base and the V segment lost 5 bases, leaving 3 bases of the junction unmatched. The CDR3 extends over 16 amino acids. Per germline, CDR1 LNHDA and CDR2 SQIVND (reference sequence). In nucleotides, the CDR3 is TGTGCCAGTAGTGGGACTAGCGGGACGGGCACAGATACGCAGTATTTT. Its translation: CASSGTSGTGTDTQYF.

The chain has TRBV6-5 and TRBJ1-3; the D gene is possibly TRBD1 (5 bases). Trimming pared 7 bases from V and 2 bases from J, leaving 9 bases between. The CDR3 extends over 13 amino acids. The germline V gene has CDR1 MNHEY and CDR2 SVGAGI. CDR3: CASIGAAGNTIYF. DNA of the CDR3: TGTGCCAGCATTGGGGCAGCTGGAAACACCATATATTTT.

This rearrangement joins TRBV11-3 to TRBJ2-2, with D perhaps TRBD2 (6 bases). Germline CDR1 is SGHNT and CDR2 is YENEEA. The V end was cut by 0 bases, the J end by 8 bases, with 13 bases between. The CDR3 contains 15 residues. In DNA, the CDR3 is TGTGCCAGCAGCTTAGATGGGGAGGCGGAAGGGGAGCTGTTTTTT. This codes for CASSLDGEAEGELFF.

The chain employs TRBV5-1 and TRBJ2-7, with 9 bases lining up with TRBD1. CDR3 length equals 15 residues. CDR1 is SGHRS and CDR2 is YFSETQ in the germline V gene. The V and J ends lost 5 bases and 3 bases, in that order; junction bases with no gene match: 9. For the CDR3, the DNA is TGCGCCAGCAGGGGAACAGGACAGGGGATCTACGAGCAGTACTTC. This codes for CASRGTGQGIYEQYF.

The V and J genes are TRBV7-2 and TRBJ2-5, with 7 bases matching TRBD1. The germline V gene has CDR1 SGHTA and CDR2 FQGNSA. The V gene end was trimmed by 5 bases and the J gene end by 3 bases; junction bases not matched to a gene: 9. The CDR3 consists of 15 residues. The CDR3 protein is CASSPRSGTEETQYF. Written as DNA, the CDR3 is TGTGCCAGCAGCCCTCGCTCCGGGACAGAAGAGACCCAGTACTTC.

The chain joins TRBV6-5 to TRBJ2-7; a possible D gene is TRBD2 (7 bases). V lost 9 bases and J 3 bases, leaving 21 bases between the germline ends. The germline CDR1 and CDR2 sequences are MNHEY and SVGAGI. The CDR3 extends over 15 amino acids. CDR3 region: CASQEGGLPYYEQYF. DNA of the CDR3: TGTGCCAGTCAAGAGGGGGGACTACCCTACTACGAGCAGTACTTC.

This clone was seen more than once but under ten times. Other nucleotide sequences in the sample specify the same CDR3. The gene calls are TRBV19 and TRBJ1-5; 8 nucleotides agree with TRBD1. There are 15 residues in the CDR3. Trimming took 4 bases from V and 0 from J; bases not matched to a gene: 2. Germline loops: CDR1 LNHDA, CDR2 SQIVND (reference sequence). The CDR3 region has the DNA TGTGCCAGTAGTAAGGACAGGGCTAGCAATCAGCCCCAGCATTTT. Protein sequence: CASSKDRASNQPQHF.

V is TRBV7-8 and J is TRBJ1-5, with D possibly being TRBD1 (6 bases). The germline V gene encodes CDR1 SGHVS and CDR2 FQNEAQ. The CDR3 spans 14 residues. Trimming shortened V by 5 bases and J by 3 bases, and 11 bases separated the two germline ends. CDR3 region: CASSAGQNNQPQHF. CDR3 DNA: TGTGCCAGCAGCGCTGGACAGAACAATCAGCCCCAGCATTTT.

V usage is TRBV11-1 and J usage is TRBJ1-1; tentative D call: TRBD1 (5 bases). Germline V gives CDR1 SGHAT, CDR2 FQDESV (reference sequence). Between the trimmed V and J ends, which lost 7 bases and 0 bases, there was a span of 12 bases. The length of the CDR3 is 14 residues. The DNA of the CDR3 is TGTGCCAGCACCGAGACAGACCTGAACACTGAAGCTTTCTTT. This sequence encodes CASTETDLNTEAFF.

The chain employs TRBV12-3 or TRBV12-4 and TRBJ2-7, with D uncertain. This CDR3 region has 13 residues. Trimming shortened V by 3 bases and J by 5 bases, and 11 bases separated the two germline ends. The CDR3 bases are TGTGCCAGCAGTTTTGGCCTCTCAGACGAGCAGTACTTC. Amino acid sequence: CASSFGLSDEQYF.

The genes are TRBV28 and TRBJ2-6; D is perhaps TRBD1 (5 bases). V lost 2 bases and J 2 bases, leaving 13 bases between the germline ends. The germline gives CDR1 MDHEN, CDR2 SYDVKM. This CDR3 has 17 residues. For the CDR3, the DNA is TGTGCCAGCAGTTTACCCCAGGGAATTCCTGGGGCCAACGTCCTGACTTTC. It is translated as CASSLPQGIPGANVLTF.

The V call is TRBV6-5, the J call TRBJ1-1; 8 bases are shared with TRBD1. This CDR3 has 15 amino acids. Germline CDR1 MNHEY, CDR2 SVGAGI. The junction had 7 bases not matched to a gene; V was cut back by 6 bases and J by 1 base. The CDR3, as DNA: TGTGCCAGCAGGGCCCGAACAGGGGGGAACACTGAAGCTTTCTTT. Translated: CASRARTGGNTEAFF.

The chain employs TRBV11-3 and TRBJ2-3; no clear D gene. This CDR3 is 17 amino acids long. Per the germline V gene, CDR1 is SGHNT and CDR2 is YENEEA. V shed 5 bases and J shed 2 bases, with 20 bases lying between them. DNA of the CDR3: TGTGCCAGCAGCGTAGTAAGAGAAGCACTAAACACAGATACGCAGTATTTT. Amino acids: CASSVVREALNTDTQYF. Full variable domain (missing parts from reference TRBV11-3 and TRBJ2-3): EAGVVQSPRYKIIEKKQPVAFWCNPISGHNTLYWYLQNLGQGPELLIRYENEEAVDDSQLPKDRFSAERLKGVDSTLKIQPAELGDSAVYLCASSVVREALNTDTQYFGPGTRLTVL.

The rearrangement joins TRBV6-5 to TRBJ2-3; D unresolved. The germline V gene encodes CDR1 MNHEY and CDR2 SVGAGI. CDR3 length: 14 residues. The V end was cut by 7 bases, the J end by 2 bases, with 13 bases between. CDR3 sequence (DNA): TGTGCCAGCACCCCCCTGCTATCCACAGATACGCAGTATTTT. Translation: CASTPLLSTDTQYF.

The table lists this clone with a few counts. The chain links TRBV19 to TRBJ2-7; 8 nucleotides agree with TRBD1. In germline, CDR1 is LNHDA, CDR2 SQIVND (reference sequence). The ends lost 4 bases at V and 0 bases at J; junction bases unmatched: 2. This CDR3 region has 14 residues. The CDR3, as DNA: TGTGCCAGTAGTAAGGGACAGGTCTCCTACGAGCAGTACTTC. Amino acid sequence: CASSKGQVSYEQYF.

V gene TRBV7-9 combines with J gene TRBJ2-5; 8 nucleotides match TRBD2. The CDR3 spans 16 residues. Per the germline V gene, CDR1 is SEHNR and CDR2 is FQNEAQ (reference sequence). Trimming removed 5 bases from V and 4 bases from J; junction bases left unmatched: 12. CDR3 protein: CASSTPGGEGRETQYF. DNA for the CDR3: TGTGCCAGCAGCACCCCCGGGGGGGAGGGGAGAGAGACCCAGTACTTC.

V is TRBV24-1 and J is TRBJ2-2, with 7 bases identical to TRBD1. The V gene end was trimmed by 7 bases and the J gene end by 4 bases; junction bases not matched to a gene: 5. The CDR3 runs 14 residues. Germline assignment: CDR1 KGHDR and CDR2 SFDVKD. The CDR3 DNA reads as TGTGCCACCAGGGAGACAGGGACCACCGGGGAGCTGTTTTTT. Amino acid sequence: CATRETGTTGELFF.

The chain is built from TRBV3-1 (or the pseudogene TRBV3-2) and TRBJ2-7, with D perhaps TRBD2 (5 bases). V lost 5 bases and J lost 3, with 17 bases in between. The CDR3 covers 15 residues. Germline lookup yields CDR1 LGHDT and CDR2 YNNKEL (reference sequence). The CDR3 DNA sequence: TGTGCCAGCAGCAAGACTAAGGCCCTGGGCTACGAGCAGTACTTC. Its protein is CASSKTKALGYEQYF.